This T cell receptor (beta chain) was found in a study of shared clonotypes between healthy human individuals. Method: immunoSEQ multiplex PCR; TCRdb's copy keeps in-frame clones and lacks some. Among 980,000 or so clones listed, over 60% were seen once. The split of CD4+ cells yielded CD45RA+ naive and CD45RA-negative memory subsets. Broader study findings: The four-donor shared clonotypes exceeded non-shared clonotypes in generation probability, with non-shared ones scoring lower. Clonotype sharing across a few donors was observed for roughly 5% of naive CD4 clonotypes.

V lost 3 bases and J lost 0, with 13 bases in between. Germline loops: CDR1 SGDLS, CDR2 YYNGEE. The CDR3 loop spans 17 amino acids. A note on this clone: The antigen is undetermined.

Sequences were obtained from memory CD4+ T cells sorted from blood. As for subset: CD45RA-negative fraction. V usage is TRBV9 and J usage is TRBJ2-6, with D tentatively TRBD1 (6 bases). This clonotype was sampled from a man in his late teens or twenties in good health. The CDR3 loop reads CASSAWTASSGANVLTF. CDR3 nucleotides: TGTGCCAGCAGCGCCTGGACAGCCAGCTCTGGGGCCAACGTCCTGACTTTC.